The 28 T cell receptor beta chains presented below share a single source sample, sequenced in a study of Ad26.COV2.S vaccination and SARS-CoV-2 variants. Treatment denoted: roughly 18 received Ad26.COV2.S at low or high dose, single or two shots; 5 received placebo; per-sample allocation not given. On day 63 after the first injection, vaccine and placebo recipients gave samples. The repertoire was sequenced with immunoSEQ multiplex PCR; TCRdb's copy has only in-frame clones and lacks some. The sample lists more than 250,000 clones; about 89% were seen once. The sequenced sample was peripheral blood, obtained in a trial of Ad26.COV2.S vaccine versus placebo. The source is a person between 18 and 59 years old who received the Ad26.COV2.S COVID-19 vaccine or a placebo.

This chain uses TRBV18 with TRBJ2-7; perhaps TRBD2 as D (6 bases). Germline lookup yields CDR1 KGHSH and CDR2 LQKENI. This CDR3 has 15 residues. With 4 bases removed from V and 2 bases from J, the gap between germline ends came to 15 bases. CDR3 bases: TGTGCCAGCTCACTCCGGTTAGCGGCGACCTACGAGCAGTACTTC. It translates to CASSLRLAATYEQYF. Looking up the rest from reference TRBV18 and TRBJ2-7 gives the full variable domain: NAGVMQNPRHLVRRRGQEARLRCSPMKGHSHVYWYRQLPEEGLKFMVYLQKENIIDESGMPKERFSAEFPKEGPSILRIQQVVRGDSAAYFCASSLRLAATYEQYFGPGTRLTVT.

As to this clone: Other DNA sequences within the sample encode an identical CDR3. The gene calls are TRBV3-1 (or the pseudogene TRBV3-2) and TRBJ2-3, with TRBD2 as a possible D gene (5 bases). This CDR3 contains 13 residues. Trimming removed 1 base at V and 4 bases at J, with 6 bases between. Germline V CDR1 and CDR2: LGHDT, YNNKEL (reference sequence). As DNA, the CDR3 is TGTGCCAGCAGCCAAGTCGGGGCAGATACGCAGTATTTT. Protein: CASSQVGADTQYF.

CDR3 protein: CASSRNTELWDGYTF. The CDR3 nucleotides are TGTGCCAGCAGCCGAAACACGGAGTTGTGGGATGGCTACACCTTC. This chain links TRBV4-2 with TRBJ1-2, with no clear D. The CDR3 runs 15 residues. The germline CDR1 and CDR2 sequences are LGHNA and YNFKEQ. Trimming pared 4 bases from V and 6 bases from J, leaving 18 bases between.

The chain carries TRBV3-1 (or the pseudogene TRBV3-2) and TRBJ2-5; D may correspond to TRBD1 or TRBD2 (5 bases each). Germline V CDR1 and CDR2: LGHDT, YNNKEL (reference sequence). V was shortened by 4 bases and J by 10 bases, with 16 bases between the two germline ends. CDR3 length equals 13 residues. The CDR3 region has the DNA TGTGCCAGCAGCCTTGGGGGTGCAAAGGGCCAGTACTTC. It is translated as CASSLGGAKGQYF.

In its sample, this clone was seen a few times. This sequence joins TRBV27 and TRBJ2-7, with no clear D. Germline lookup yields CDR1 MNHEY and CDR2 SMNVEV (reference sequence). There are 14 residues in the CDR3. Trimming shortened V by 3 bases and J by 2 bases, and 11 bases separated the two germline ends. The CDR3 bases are TGTGCCAGCAGTTTTTTGGAAAGGGCCTACGAGCAGTACTTC. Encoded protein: CASSFLERAYEQYF.

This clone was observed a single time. The CDR3 DNA reads as TGTGCCAGCTCACCGGTGGTGAACACTGAAGCTTTCTTT. Translated: CASSPVVNTEAFF. V and J are TRBV18 and TRBJ1-1; D not certain. The V end lost 3 bases, the J end lost 0 bases, and 5 bases lay between the germline ends. The germline V gene encodes CDR1 KGHSH and CDR2 LQKENI. The CDR3 length is 13 residues.

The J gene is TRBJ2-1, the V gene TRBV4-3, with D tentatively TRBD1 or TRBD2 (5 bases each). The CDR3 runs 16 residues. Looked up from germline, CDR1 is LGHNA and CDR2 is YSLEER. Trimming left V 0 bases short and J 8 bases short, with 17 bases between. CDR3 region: CASSQEGVQGRYEQFF. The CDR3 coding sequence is TGCGCCAGCAGCCAAGAGGGGGTCCAGGGTAGGTATGAGCAGTTCTTC.

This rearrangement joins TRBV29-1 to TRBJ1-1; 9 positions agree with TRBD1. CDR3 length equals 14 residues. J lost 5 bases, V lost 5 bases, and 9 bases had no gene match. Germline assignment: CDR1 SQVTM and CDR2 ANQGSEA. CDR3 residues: CSVKLQGAGTEAFF. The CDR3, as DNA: TGCAGCGTTAAACTACAGGGGGCAGGGACTGAAGCTTTCTTT.

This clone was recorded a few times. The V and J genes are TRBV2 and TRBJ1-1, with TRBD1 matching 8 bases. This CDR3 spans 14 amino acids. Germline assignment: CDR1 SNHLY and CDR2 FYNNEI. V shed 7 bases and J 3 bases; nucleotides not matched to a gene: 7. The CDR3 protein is CASNPTGDYTEAFF. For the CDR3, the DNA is TGTGCCAGCAATCCGACAGGGGACTACACTGAAGCTTTCTTT. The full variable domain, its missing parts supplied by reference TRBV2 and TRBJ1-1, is EPEVTQTPSHQVTQMGQEVILRCVPISNHLYFYWYRQILGQKVEFLVSFYNNEISEKSEIFDDQFSVERPDGSNFTLKIRSTKLEDSAMYFCASNPTGDYTEAFFGQGTRLTVV.

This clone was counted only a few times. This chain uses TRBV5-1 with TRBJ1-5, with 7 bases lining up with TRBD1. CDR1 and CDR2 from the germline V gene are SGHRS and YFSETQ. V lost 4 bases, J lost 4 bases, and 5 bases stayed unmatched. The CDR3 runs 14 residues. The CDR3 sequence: CASSPGQSNQPQHF. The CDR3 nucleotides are TGCGCCAGCAGCCCGGGACAGAGTAATCAGCCCCAGCATTTT. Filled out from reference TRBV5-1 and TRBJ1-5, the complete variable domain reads KAGVTQTPRYLIKTRGQQVTLSCSPISGHRSVSWYQQTPGQGLQFLFEYFSETQRNKGNFPGRFSGRQFSNSRSEMNVSTLELGDSALYLCASSPGQSNQPQHFGDGTRLSIL.

This chain's CDR3 is CASSFNWEDSGGYTF. The CDR3 coding sequence is TGCGCCAGCAGCTTCAACTGGGAGGACAGTGGTGGCTACACCTTC. The chain combines TRBV5-1 with TRBJ1-2; TRBD1 might be the D (6 bases). CDR1 SGHRS and CDR2 YFSETQ come from the germline V gene. V was shortened by 2 bases and J by 7 bases, with 18 bases between the two germline ends. CDR3 size: 15 residues.

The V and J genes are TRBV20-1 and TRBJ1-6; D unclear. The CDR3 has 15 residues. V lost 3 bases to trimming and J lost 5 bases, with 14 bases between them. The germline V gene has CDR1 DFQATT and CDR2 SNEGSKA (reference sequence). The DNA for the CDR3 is TGCAGTGCTAGTTCTAGGCCCAAACATAATTCACCCCTCCACTTT. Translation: CSASSRPKHNSPLHF.

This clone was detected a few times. CDR3 DNA: TGTGCCAGTAGTATGAGGGGTGAAGCTTTCTTT. This translates into CASSMRGEAFF. The chain carries TRBV19 and TRBJ1-1; D possibly corresponds to TRBD1 (5 bases). CDR3 length: 11 residues. The V gene lost 3 bases and the J gene lost 7 bases, with 6 bases spanning the gap. Looked up from germline, CDR1 is LNHDA and CDR2 is SQIVND (reference sequence).

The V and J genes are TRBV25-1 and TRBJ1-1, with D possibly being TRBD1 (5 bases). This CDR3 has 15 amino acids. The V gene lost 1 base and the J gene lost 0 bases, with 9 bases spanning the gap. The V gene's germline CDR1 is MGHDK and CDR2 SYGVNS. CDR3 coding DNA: TGTGCCAGCAGTGAATGGGGCGCAATGAACACTGAAGCTTTCTTT. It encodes CASSEWGAMNTEAFF.

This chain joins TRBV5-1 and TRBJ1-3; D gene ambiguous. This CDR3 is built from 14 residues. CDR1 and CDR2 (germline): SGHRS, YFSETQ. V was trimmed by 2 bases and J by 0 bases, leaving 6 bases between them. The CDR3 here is CASSFSTSGNTIYF. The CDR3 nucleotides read TGCGCCAGCAGCTTCTCTACCTCTGGAAACACCATATATTTT.

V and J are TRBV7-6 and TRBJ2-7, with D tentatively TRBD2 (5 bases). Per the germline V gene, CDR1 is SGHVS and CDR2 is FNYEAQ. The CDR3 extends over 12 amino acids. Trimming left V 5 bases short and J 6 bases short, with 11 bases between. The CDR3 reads CASSLRGGEQYF. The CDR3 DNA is TGTGCCAGCAGCCTTAGAGGAGGCGAGCAGTACTTC.

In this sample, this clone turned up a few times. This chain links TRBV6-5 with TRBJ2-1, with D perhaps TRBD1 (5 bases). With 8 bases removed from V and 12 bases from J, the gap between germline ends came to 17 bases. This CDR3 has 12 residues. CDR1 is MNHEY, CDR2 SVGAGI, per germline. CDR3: CASGIAQGRQFF. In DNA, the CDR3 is TGTGCCAGCGGCATAGCCCAGGGTCGGCAGTTCTTC.

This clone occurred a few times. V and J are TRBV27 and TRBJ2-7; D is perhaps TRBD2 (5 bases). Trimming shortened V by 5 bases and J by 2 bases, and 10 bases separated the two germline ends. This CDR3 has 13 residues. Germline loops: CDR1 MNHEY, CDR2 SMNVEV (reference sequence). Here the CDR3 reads CASSPRGTYEQYF. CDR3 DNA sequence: TGTGCCAGCAGTCCACGAGGGACCTACGAGCAGTACTTC.

CDR3 region: CASSQAGTGYGYTF. The CDR3 nucleotides read TGCGCCAGCAGCCAGGCCGGGACAGGCTATGGCTACACCTTC. The rearrangement joins TRBV4-1 to TRBJ1-2, with TRBD1 identical over 8 bases. CDR3 length: 14 residues. The ends lost 3 bases at V and 4 bases at J; junction bases unmatched: 4. Germline CDR1 reads MGHRA; CDR2 reads YSYEKL.

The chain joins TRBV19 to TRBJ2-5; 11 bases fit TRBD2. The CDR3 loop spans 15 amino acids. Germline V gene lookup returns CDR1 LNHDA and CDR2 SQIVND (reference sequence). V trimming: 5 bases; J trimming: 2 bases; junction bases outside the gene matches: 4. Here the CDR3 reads CASSGVAGGQETQYF. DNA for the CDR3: TGTGCCAGTAGTGGTGTAGCGGGGGGGCAAGAGACCCAGTACTTC.

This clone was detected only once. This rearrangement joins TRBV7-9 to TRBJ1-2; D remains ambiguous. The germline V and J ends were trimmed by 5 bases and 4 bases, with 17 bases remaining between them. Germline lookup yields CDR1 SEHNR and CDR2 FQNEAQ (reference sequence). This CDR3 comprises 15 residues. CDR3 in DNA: TGTGCCAGCAGCCCCTCGGAGGGAGGCCCCTATGGCTACACCTTC. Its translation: CASSPSEGGPYGYTF.

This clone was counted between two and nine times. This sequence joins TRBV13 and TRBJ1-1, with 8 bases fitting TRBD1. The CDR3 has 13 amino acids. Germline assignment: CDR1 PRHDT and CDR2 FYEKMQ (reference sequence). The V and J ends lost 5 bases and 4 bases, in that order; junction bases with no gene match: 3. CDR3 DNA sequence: TGTGCCAGCAGCGTTGGACAGGGCACTGAAGCTTTCTTT. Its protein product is CASSVGQGTEAFF.

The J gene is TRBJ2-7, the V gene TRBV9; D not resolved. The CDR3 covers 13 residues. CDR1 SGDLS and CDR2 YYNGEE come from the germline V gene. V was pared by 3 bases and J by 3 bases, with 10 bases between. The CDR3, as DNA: TGTGCCAGCAGCGAGGGCCCCCTCTACGAGCAGTACTTC. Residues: CASSEGPLYEQYF.

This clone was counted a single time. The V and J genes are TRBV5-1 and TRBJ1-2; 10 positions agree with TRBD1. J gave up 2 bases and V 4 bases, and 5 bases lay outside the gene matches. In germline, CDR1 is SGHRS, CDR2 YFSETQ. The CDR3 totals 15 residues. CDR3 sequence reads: CASSPGQGKNYGYTF. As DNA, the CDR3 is TGCGCCAGCAGCCCGGGACAGGGGAAGAACTATGGCTACACCTTC.

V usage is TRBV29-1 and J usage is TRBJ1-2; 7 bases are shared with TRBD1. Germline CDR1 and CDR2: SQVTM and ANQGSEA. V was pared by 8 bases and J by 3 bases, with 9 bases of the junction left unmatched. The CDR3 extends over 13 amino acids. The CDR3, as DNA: TGCAGCTCAGGGGGAAATGGTGACTATGGCTACACCTTC. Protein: CSSGGNGDYGYTF.

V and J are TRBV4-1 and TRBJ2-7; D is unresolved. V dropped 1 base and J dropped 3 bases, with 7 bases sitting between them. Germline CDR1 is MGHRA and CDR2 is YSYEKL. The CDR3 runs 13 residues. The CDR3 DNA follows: TGCGCCAGCAGCCAAGTAACCAACTACGAGCAGTACTTC. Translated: CASSQVTNYEQYF.

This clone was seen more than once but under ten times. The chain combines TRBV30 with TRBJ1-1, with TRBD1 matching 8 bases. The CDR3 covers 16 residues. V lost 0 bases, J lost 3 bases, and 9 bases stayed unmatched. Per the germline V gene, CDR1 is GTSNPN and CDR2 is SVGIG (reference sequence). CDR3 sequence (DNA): TGTGCCTGGAGTGTACTGGACAGGGAAGCATACACTGAAGCTTTCTTT. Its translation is CAWSVLDREAYTEAFF. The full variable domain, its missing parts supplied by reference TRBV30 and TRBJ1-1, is SQTIHQWPATLVQPVGSPLSLECTVEGTSNPNLYWYRQAAGRGLQLLFYSVGIGQISSEVPQNLSASRPQDRQFILSSKKLLLSDSGFYLCAWSVLDREAYTEAFFGQGTRLTVV.

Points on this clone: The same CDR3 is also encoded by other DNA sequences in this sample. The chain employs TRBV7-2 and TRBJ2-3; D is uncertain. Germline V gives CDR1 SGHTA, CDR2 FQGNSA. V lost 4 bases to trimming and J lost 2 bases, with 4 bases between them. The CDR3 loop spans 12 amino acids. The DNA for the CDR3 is TGTGCCAGCAGCTCATACACAGATACGCAGTATTTT. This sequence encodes CASSSYTDTQYF.